This T cell receptor beta chain appears in the sequencing data of a study of blood T cells in healthy people across ages. It was with a sample-barcoded 5' primer and a J-beta primer mix that a second PCR of roughly 7 to 12 cycles was run. TCRdb ran MiXCR on the 5' RACE reads and lists one entry per CDR3 protein. Of about 1.6 million distinct CDR3 sequences listed, about 32% are singletons. The CDR3 contains 14 residues. CDR1 is KGHSH, CDR2 LQKENI, per germline. The authors drew about 9.5 milliliters of peripheral blood from each donor. Isolating PBMCs gave at least 6.5 million of these cells per sample.

Sequencing was done on a sample of blood. This clonotype was sampled from a woman in her twenties or thirties in good health. The V call is TRBV18, the J call TRBJ2-5; D is undetermined. The J call may not be correct, given that the DNA end is closer to TRBJ2-7. The CDR3 reads CASSPSSSGYEQYF. CDR3 nucleotide sequence: TGTGCCAGCTCACCTTCATCTTCAGGCTACGAGCAGTACTTC.